A single sample is the source of the 23 T cell receptor beta chains below, sequenced in a study of blood T cell repertoires in COVID-19. Only in-frame clones appear in the TCRdb table, and some are missing; sequencing was by immunoSEQ multiplex PCR. This repertoire shows tens of thousands of clones, 86% found once; its top ten account for about 30%. The sequencing input was peripheral blood. These receptors were obtained from a man in his forties or fifties with active or convalescent COVID-19.

The gene calls are TRBV28 and TRBJ2-3; 10 nucleotides match TRBD2. Germline CDR1 and CDR2: MDHEN and SYDVKM. With 4 bases clipped from V and 1 base from J, the junction kept 5 bases outside the gene matches. This CDR3 region has 16 residues. CDR3 DNA: TGTGCCAGCAGTTCAAGGACTAGCGGAGGCACAGATACGCAGTATTTT. Translating gives CASSSRTSGGTDTQYF.

Written as DNA, the CDR3 is TGCAGTGCTAGAGGGGACAGTGAAGCTTTCTTT. Protein product: CSARGDSEAFF. The chain is built from TRBV20-1 and TRBJ1-1, with 7 positions matching TRBD1. The CDR3 contains 11 residues. Trimming took 1 base from V and 7 from J; bases not matched to a gene: 0. CDR1 and CDR2 from the germline V gene are DFQATT and SNEGSKA (reference sequence).

The V gene is TRBV3-1 (or the pseudogene TRBV3-2), the J gene TRBJ1-2; 9 bases line up with TRBD1. There are 16 residues in the CDR3. CDR1 and CDR2 from the germline V gene are LGHDT and YNNKEL (reference sequence). J lost 8 bases, V lost 1 base, and 11 bases had no gene match. The CDR3, as DNA: TGTGCCAGCAGCCAAGGCCTGGGACAGGGACCTGGGGGCTACACCTTC. Translated: CASSQGLGQGPGGYTF.

This sequence joins TRBV29-1 and TRBJ1-4, with 10 bases that match TRBD1. The CDR3 spans 13 residues. Germline V gene data show CDR1 as SQVTM and CDR2 as ANQGSEA. V lost 6 bases to trimming and J lost 6 bases; unmatched junction nucleotides: 4. The CDR3 is CSVQTGGDEKLFF. DNA for the CDR3: TGCAGCGTGCAGACAGGGGGCGATGAAAAACTGTTTTTT.

The chain has TRBV4-1 and TRBJ1-4; a possible D gene is TRBD1 (6 bases). Germline-derived CDR1 and CDR2 are MGHRA and YSYEKL. The CDR3 runs to 18 residues. The ends were cut back, 5 bases at V and 0 bases at J, with 19 bases in the middle. In DNA form, the CDR3 reads TGCGCCAGCAGCAGGAGGACAGCAAGTACGTCAACTAATGAAAAACTGTTTTTT. As protein: CASSRRTASTSTNEKLFF.

The V and J genes are TRBV27 and TRBJ2-2; 12 bases match TRBD1. From germline, CDR1 is MNHEY and CDR2 SMNVEV (reference sequence). The V segment lost 6 bases and the J segment 6 bases; nucleotides outside the gene matches: 8. There are 16 residues in the CDR3. In DNA form, the CDR3 reads TGTGCCAGCAGACGACCCGGGACAGGGGGCTCCGGGGAGCTGTTTTTT. This gives the protein CASRRPGTGGSGELFF.

In this sample, this clone turned up a few times. The chain uses TRBV7-9 and TRBJ2-1; 11 nucleotides match TRBD2. V was pared by 3 bases and J by 3 bases, with 4 bases of the junction left unmatched. Germline-derived CDR1 and CDR2 are SEHNR and FQNEAQ (reference sequence). The CDR3 length is 16 residues. The CDR3 coding sequence is TGTGCCAGCAGCTTGGGCGGGACTAGCGGCTACAATGAGCAGTTCTTC. Translating gives CASSLGGTSGYNEQFF.

This clone appeared a single time. The chain recombines TRBV15 with TRBJ2-5, with D possibly matching TRBD1 (6 bases). V was trimmed by 3 bases and J by 5 bases, leaving 16 bases between them. The V gene's germline CDR1 is LNHNV and CDR2 YYDKDF (reference sequence). The CDR3 spans 15 residues. The CDR3 DNA sequence: TGTGCCACCAGCAGGGGCGAGGGGGTTGGCGAGACCCAGTACTTC. Translation: CATSRGEGVGETQYF.

J is TRBJ2-1 and V is TRBV6-6, with 13 nucleotides matching TRBD2. This CDR3 has 16 amino acids. V shed 8 bases, J shed 5 bases, and the junction held 9 bases outside the gene matches. CDR1 is MNHNY and CDR2 is SVGAGI in the germline V gene (reference sequence). CDR3 residues: CASLTRTSGGNNEQFF. The CDR3 nucleotides are TGTGCCAGCCTTACGCGGACTAGCGGGGGTAACAATGAGCAGTTCTTC.

The chain carries TRBV2 and TRBJ2-5; D is ambiguous. V lost 0 bases, J lost 2 bases, and 10 bases lay in between. CDR1 SNHLY and CDR2 FYNNEI come from the germline V gene. The CDR3 length is 15 residues. DNA for the CDR3: TGTGCCAGCAGTGAAGCGCGGCATGCGCAAGAGACCCAGTACTTC. Encoded protein: CASSEARHAQETQYF.

The rearrangement links TRBV19 to TRBJ1-4, with no clear D. There are 13 residues in the CDR3. CDR1 is LNHDA, CDR2 SQIVND, per germline (reference sequence). V was shortened by 3 bases and J by 6 bases, with 8 bases between the two germline ends. CDR3 region: CASSMTSDEKLFF. CDR3 bases: TGTGCCAGTAGTATGACCAGCGATGAAAAACTGTTTTTT.

The V and J genes are TRBV7-6 and TRBJ2-6, with D maybe TRBD1 (5 bases). Germline V gives CDR1 SGHVS, CDR2 FNYEAQ. The CDR3 extends over 15 amino acids. The V end lost 3 bases, the J end lost 2 bases, and 8 bases lay between the germline ends. The CDR3 sequence is CASSLRTTGANVLTF. CDR3 nucleotides: TGTGCCAGCAGCTTGCGGACAACTGGGGCCAACGTCCTGACTTTC.

The CDR3 loop is CASSPGTFNEQFF. The CDR3 nucleotides read TGTGCCAGCAGCCCTGGGACTTTCAATGAGCAGTTCTTC. The chain recombines TRBV11-1 with TRBJ2-1; TRBD2 is a possible D gene (6 bases). The CDR3 has 13 residues. CDR1 is SGHAT and CDR2 is FQDESV in the germline V gene (reference sequence). The V gene lost 5 bases and the J gene lost 6 bases, with 11 bases spanning the gap.

This rearrangement joins TRBV2 to TRBJ1-5; D might be TRBD1 (6 bases). The V end was cut by 8 bases, the J end by 4 bases, with 15 bases between. Germline V gene lookup returns CDR1 SNHLY and CDR2 FYNNEI. The CDR3 has 14 amino acids. CDR3: CASGRGSANQPQHF. The CDR3 nucleotides are TGTGCCAGCGGGAGGGGGTCAGCTAATCAGCCCCAGCATTTT.

The chain couples TRBV30 to TRBJ1-1, with D uncertain. CDR3 length: 13 residues. V lost 5 bases and J 3 bases, leaving 13 bases between the germline ends. CDR1 is GTSNPN, CDR2 SVGIG, per germline (reference sequence). In DNA, the CDR3 is TGTGCCTGGGAGGGCGGTTGGGACACTGAAGCTTTCTTT. This codes for CAWEGGWDTEAFF.

J is TRBJ1-2 and V is TRBV4-3; 8 nucleotides line up with TRBD1. The CDR3 is made up of 15 amino acids. Germline-derived CDR1 and CDR2 are LGHNA and YSLEER. The J segment lost 1 base and the V segment lost 1 base, leaving 2 bases of the junction unmatched. CDR3 amino acids: CASSQAGQGNYGYTF. The CDR3 DNA reads as TGCGCCAGCAGCCAAGCCGGACAGGGTAACTATGGCTACACCTTC.

This chain connects TRBV6-6 to TRBJ2-5; D possibly corresponds to TRBD2 (6 bases). The V gene's germline CDR1 is MNHNY and CDR2 SVGAGI (reference sequence). The ends were cut back, 0 bases at V and 5 bases at J, with 16 bases in the middle. This CDR3 is built from 16 residues. The CDR3, as DNA: TGTGCCAGCAGTTACTCTCCGGGCGGGGCGGGGGAGACCCAGTACTTC. Amino acids: CASSYSPGGAGETQYF.

The chain uses TRBV27 and TRBJ2-1; weak D call: TRBD1 (5 bases). V was trimmed by 6 bases and J by 7 bases, leaving 19 bases between them. The CDR3 spans 15 residues. Germline assignment: CDR1 MNHEY and CDR2 SMNVEV (reference sequence). The CDR3 loop reads CASRIPKARGNEQFF. The CDR3 nucleotides are TGTGCCAGCAGAATACCCAAAGCAAGGGGTAATGAGCAGTTCTTC.

Here the CDR3 DNA reads TGTGCCAGCGGGCGGACAGATGAAAAACTGTTTTTT. This translates into CASGRTDEKLFF. The chain recombines TRBV28 with TRBJ1-4; possible D gene TRBD1, 6 bases. Trimming stripped 8 bases from V and 6 bases from J, with 10 bases between. Germline CDR1 reads MDHEN; CDR2 reads SYDVKM. CDR3 size: 12 residues.

This rearrangement joins TRBV12-5 to TRBJ1-3; a weak D match, TRBD1 (5 bases). V was pared by 3 bases and J by 2 bases, with 8 bases between. Germline lookup yields CDR1 LGHNT and CDR2 FRNRAP. The CDR3 contains 14 residues. The chain's CDR3 is CASGLGAAGNTIYF. CDR3 nucleotide sequence: TGTGCTAGTGGTTTAGGGGCTGCTGGAAACACCATATATTTT.

This chain links TRBV29-1 with TRBJ2-7; maybe TRBD1 (5 bases). Germline CDR1 and CDR2: SQVTM and ANQGSEA. CDR3 length: 12 amino acids. V lost 3 bases and J 3 bases, leaving 9 bases between the germline ends. CDR3 amino acids: CSVDAGYYEQYF. The CDR3, as DNA: TGCAGCGTTGACGCAGGGTACTACGAGCAGTACTTC.

This clone came up once. DNA of the CDR3: TGTGCTAGTGGCGGGACTAGCAATGAGCAGTTCTTC. This gives the protein CASGGTSNEQFF. This rearrangement joins TRBV12-5 to TRBJ2-1; 8 bases map to TRBD2. V shed 6 bases and J 6 bases; nucleotides not matched to a gene: 1. This CDR3 region has 12 residues. Germline CDR1 reads LGHNT; CDR2 reads FRNRAP.

The chain joins TRBV5-1 to TRBJ2-1, with 11 bases lining up with TRBD2. The ends lost 4 bases at V and 0 bases at J; junction bases unmatched: 6. The CDR3 totals 17 residues. Germline lookup yields CDR1 SGHRS and CDR2 YFSETQ. The CDR3 bases are TGCGCCAGCAGCCACAGACTAGCGGGGATCTCCTACAATGAGCAGTTCTTC. Protein product: CASSHRLAGISYNEQFF.